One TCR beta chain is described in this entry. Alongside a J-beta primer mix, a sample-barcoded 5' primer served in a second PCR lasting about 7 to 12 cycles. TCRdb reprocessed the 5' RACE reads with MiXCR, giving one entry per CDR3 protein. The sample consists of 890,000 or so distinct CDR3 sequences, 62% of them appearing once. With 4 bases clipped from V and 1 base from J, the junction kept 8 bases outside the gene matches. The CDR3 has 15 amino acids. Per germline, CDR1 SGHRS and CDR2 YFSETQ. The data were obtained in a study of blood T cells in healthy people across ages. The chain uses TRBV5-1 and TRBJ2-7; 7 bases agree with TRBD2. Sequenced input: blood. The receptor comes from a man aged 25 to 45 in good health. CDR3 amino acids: CASSDGTMNSYEQYF. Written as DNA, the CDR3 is TGCGCCAGCAGCGACGGGACTATGAATTCCTACGAGCAGTACTTC.